These T cell receptor beta chains were read from a single sample in a study of metastatic and nonmetastatic thyroid tumors. MiXCR reprocessed the PCR reads for TCRdb. The data show approximately 25,000 clones, with roughly a quarter seen just once and about a sixth held by the top ten. Material: blood. All receptors derive from a male donor with papillary thyroid cancer or a benign thyroid nodule (not recorded which). Some clones in this sample may be carry-over from other donors' samples. Both conserved end residues are part of each CDR3. D genes are given only for firm matches. Some rows have no size entry. The others give once, few or many, or a class for an expanded clone.

few | TRBJ1-5 | TRBD1 | TRBV6-2/TRBV6-3 | TGTGCCAGCAGTTACGGCCGGGGACAGCATAATCAGCCCCAGCATTTT | CASSYGRGQHNQPQHF
few | TRBJ2-7 | - | TRBV6-1 | TGTGCCAGCAGTGACGGTAGGTTGCTCCCCGAGCAGTACTTC | CASSDGRLLPEQYF
medium-sized | TRBJ2-1 | - | TRBV28 | TGTGCCAGCAGTCTCCAGGTTACCTACAATGAGCAGTTCTTC | CASSLQVTYNEQFF
- | TRBJ2-2 | - | TRBV7-9 | TGTGCCAGCAGTCCAAGCTGGAGTGGAACCGGGGAGCTGTTTTTT | CASSPSWSGTGELFF
- | TRBJ1-3 | - | TRBV9 | TGTGCCAGCAGCGTAAATATGGACATAGGAAACACCATATATTTT | CASSVNMDIGNTIYF
- | TRBJ2-7 | - | TRBV10-1 | TGCGCCAGCCCTTTGAGGGTCTACGAGCAGTACTTC | CASPLRVYEQYF
- | TRBJ2-1 | - | TRBV6-4 | TGTGCCAGCAGTGACTCGAGTACAGGGGAGGGCAATGAGCAGTTCTTC | CASSDSSTGEGNEQFF
- | TRBJ2-3 | TRBD2 | TRBV5-1 | TGCTCCAGCAGCTTGGGCCACAAGGATAAGCGGGGGGGTGATACGCAGTATTTT | CSSSLGHKDKRGGDTQYF
- | TRBJ2-1 | - | TRBV19 | TGTGCCAGTAGTATTGCCCAGGCGACCTACAATGAGCAGTTCTTC | CASSIAQATYNEQFF
many | TRBJ2-1 | - | TRBV5-1 | TGCGCCAGCAGCTCCGGGATTGAGCAGTTCTTC | CASSSGIEQFF
- | TRBJ1-1 | - | TRBV9 | TGTGCCAGCAGCGTAGGGGGTTGCACTGAATCTTTCTTT | CASSVGGCTESFF
- | TRBJ2-4 | - | TRBV27 | - | CASCQGWGEGILYF
many | TRBJ1-1 | - | TRBV6-1 | TGTGCCAGCAGATACGGACACACGAACACTGAAGCTTTCTTT | CASRYGHTNTEAFF
medium-sized | TRBJ2-7 | TRBD2 | TRBV19 | TGTGCCAGTAGTATTGTGCGGGAGGCCCTCTACGAGCAGTACTTC | CASSIVREALYEQYF
many | TRBJ1-2 | - | TRBV28 | TGTGCCAGCTTCGCTCCTGGATATTATGGCTACACCTTC | CASFAPGYYGYTF
- | TRBJ1-2 | - | TRBV5-5 | TGTGCCAGCAGCCCGGAGGAATCAAACTATGGCTACACCTTC | CASSPEESNYGYTF
few | TRBJ1-1 | - | TRBV11-2 | TGTGCCAGCAGCTTAGAAACTCAGTTATTGACTGGAGCTTTCTTT | CASSLETQLLTGAFF
many | TRBJ2-2 | - | TRBV18 | TGTGCCAGCGCCCGGACAGCCAACACCGGGGAGCTGTTTTTT | CASARTANTGELFF
few | TRBJ2-7 | - | TRBV2 | TGTGCCAGCTCGGCTAGCAACGAGCAGTACTTC | CASSASNEQYF
medium-sized | TRBJ1-5 | - | TRBV2 | TGTGCCAGCAGTGTGCGGGAAACGGGCAATCAGCCCCAGCATTTT | CASSVRETGNQPQHF
many | TRBJ1-2 | - | TRBV7-9 | TGTGCCAGCAGCTTCGTTTCCTCCCGTGTTGGCTACACCTTC | CASSFVSSRVGYTF
- | TRBJ2-5 | - | TRBV11-3 | TGTGCCAGCAGCTTGGGCGACGGGGCTTCAGATATCCAGTACTTC | CASSLGDGASDIQYF
many | TRBJ2-7 | - | TRBV10-3 | TGTGCCACCCTGCCTCAGGTAGCCGAATACGAGCAGTACTTC | CATLPQVAEYEQYF
- | TRBJ2-1 | TRBD1 | TRBV3-1 | TGTGCCAGCAGCCCCCGACAGGGTGTCGATGAGCAGTTCTTC | CASSPRQGVDEQFF
many | TRBJ1-4 | TRBD1 | TRBV19 | TGTGCTAGTAGCACTACAGGGGGTAATGAAAAACTGTTTTTT | CASSTTGGNEKLFF
few | TRBJ2-7 | TRBD1 | TRBV11-3 | TGTGCCAGCAGCTTATCCCGGACAGGGTTCTCCTACGAGCAGTACTTC | CASSLSRTGFSYEQYF
many | TRBJ2-3 | - | TRBV9 | TGTGCCAGCGGGAAGCAGGGGCTGGATACGCAGTATTTT | CASGKQGLDTQYF
many | TRBJ1-6 | TRBD1 | TRBV6-2/TRBV6-3 | TGTGCCAGCGGACCCGGGACAGGAGTTTCACCCCTCCACTTT | CASGPGTGVSPLHF
medium-sized | TRBJ2-3 | TRBD1 | TRBV27 | TGTGCCAGCGCGGCGCACAAGGGACAGTGGGGGAACACGCAGTATTTT | CASAAHKGQWGNTQYF
- | TRBJ1-5 | - | TRBV20-1 | TGCAGTGCTAGCGGCCAGAATAGCAGTCAACCCCAGCATTTT | CSASGQNSSQPQHF
many | TRBJ2-6 | - | TRBV2 | TGTGCCAGCAGCGCTCCAGGGGCTGGGGCCAACGTCCTGACTTTC | CASSAPGAGANVLTF
medium-sized | TRBJ1-2 | - | TRBV28 | TGTGCCAGCACCGAAGTTGGGGAAAGGGGATTATCGGGAGGCTACACCTTC | CASTEVGERGLSGGYTF
- | TRBJ2-7 | - | TRBV6-1 | TGTGCCAGCAGTCCGTCACCCGCGAACTACGAGCAGTACTTC | CASSPSPANYEQYF
many | TRBJ2-3 | - | TRBV6-1 | TGTGCCAGCACCAGAGGGGCTTCCAGCACAGATACGCAGTATTTT | CASTRGASSTDTQYF
- | TRBJ1-6 | TRBD1 | TRBV6-2/TRBV6-3 | TGTGCCAGCAGTTACGGACAGGGGGCTTCACCCCTCCACTTT | CASSYGQGASPLHF
- | TRBJ2-2 | - | TRBV9 | TGTGCCAGCAGCGTAGTAGCTGGGGCGTACACCGGGGAGCTGTTTTTT | CASSVVAGAYTGELFF
many | TRBJ1-5 | - | TRBV24-1 | TGTGCCACCACAAGAGAAGGGACCTATCAGCCCCAGCATTTT | CATTREGTYQPQHF
- | TRBJ2-1 | TRBD2 | TRBV5-3 | TGTGCCAGAAGCTTTGGAGGGAATAGCGGGAGGGAGCAGTTCTTC | CARSFGGNSGREQFF
many | TRBJ2-3 | - | TRBV30 | TGTGCCTGGAACCAGAAAGATACGCAGTATTTT | CAWNQKDTQYF
many | TRBJ1-5 | TRBD1 | TRBV19 | TGTGCCAGTAGTAATCCATTCAGGGGGAACAATCAGCCCCAGCATTTT | CASSNPFRGNNQPQHF
few | TRBJ2-3 | - | TRBV7-3 | TGTGCCAGCGGCTTAACACGGTCTCCGAGAGATACGCAGTATTTT | CASGLTRSPRDTQYF
- | TRBJ2-3 | - | TRBV5-1 | TGCGCCAGCAGTCCGCCAACCGGTCGCACAGATACGCAGTATTTT | CASSPPTGRTDTQYF
medium-sized | TRBJ1-2 | - | TRBV6-1 | TGTGCCAGCACTCAAAGATTGACAGGAGCTAACTATGGCTACACCTTC | CASTQRLTGANYGYTF
- | TRBJ1-4 | - | TRBV7-8 | TGTGCCAGCAGTTTAGGTACGGTTAATGAAAAACTGTTGTTT | CASSLGTVNEKLLF
- | TRBJ2-7 | - | TRBV20-1 | TGCAGTGCTGGGAAGGACAGCCATCACTACGAGCAGTACTTC | CSAGKDSHHYEQYF
medium-sized | TRBJ2-2 | - | TRBV6-5 | TGTGCCAGCAGTTACTACGGGACTCCCGGGGAGCTGTTTTTT | CASSYYGTPGELFF
many | TRBJ2-2 | TRBD2 | TRBV4-2 | TGTGCCAGCAGCCTACTACTGATGGGACTAGCGGGAGAGGACACCGGGGAGCTGTTTTTT | CASSLLLMGLAGEDTGELFF
many | TRBJ1-5 | - | TRBV12-3/TRBV12-4 | TGTGCCAGCAGTTTACGGGGGGAGGGTCCTCAGCCCCAGCATTTT | CASSLRGEGPQPQHF
few | TRBJ2-1 | - | TRBV24-1 | TGTGCCACCGGAGGGGGGGATGAGCAGTTCTTC | CATGGGDEQFF
- | TRBJ2-7 | TRBD1 | TRBV20-1 | TGCAGTGCTCCGGGACAGGGGGCTAACGAGCAGTACTTC | CSAPGQGANEQYF
many | TRBJ2-1 | - | TRBV7-9 | TGTGCCAGCAGCTTAGACGACGGAGACCAGTTCTTC | CASSLDDGDQFF
many | TRBJ2-5 | - | TRBV6-2/TRBV6-3 | TGTGCCAGCACCATAACAGGGTTCCAAGAGACCCAGTACTTC | CASTITGFQETQYF